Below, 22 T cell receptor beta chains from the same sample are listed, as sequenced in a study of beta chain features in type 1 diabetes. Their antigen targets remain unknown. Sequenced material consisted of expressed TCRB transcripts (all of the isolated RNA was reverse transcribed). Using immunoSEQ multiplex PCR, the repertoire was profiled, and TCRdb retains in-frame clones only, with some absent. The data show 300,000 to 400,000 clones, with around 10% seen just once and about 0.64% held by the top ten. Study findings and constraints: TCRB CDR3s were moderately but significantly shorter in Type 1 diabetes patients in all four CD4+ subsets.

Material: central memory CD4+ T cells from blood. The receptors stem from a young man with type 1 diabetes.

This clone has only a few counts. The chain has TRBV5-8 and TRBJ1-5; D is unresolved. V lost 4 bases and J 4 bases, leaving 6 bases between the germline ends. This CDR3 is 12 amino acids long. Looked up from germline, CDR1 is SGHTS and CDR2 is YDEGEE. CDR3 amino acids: CASSVLNQPQHF. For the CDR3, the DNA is TGTGCCAGCAGCGTGCTTAATCAGCCCCAGCATTTT.

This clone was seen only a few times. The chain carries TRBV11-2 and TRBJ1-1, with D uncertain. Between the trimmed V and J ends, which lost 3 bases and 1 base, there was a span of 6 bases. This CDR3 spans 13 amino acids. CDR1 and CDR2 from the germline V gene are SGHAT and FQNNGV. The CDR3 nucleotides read TGTGCCAGCAGCTTCGGGCCGAACACTGAAGCTTTCTTT. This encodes CASSFGPNTEAFF.

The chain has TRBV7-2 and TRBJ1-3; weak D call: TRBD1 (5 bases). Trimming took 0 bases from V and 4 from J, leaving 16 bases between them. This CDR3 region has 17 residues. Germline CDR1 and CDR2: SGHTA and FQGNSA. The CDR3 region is CASSLAAGGHAGNTIYF. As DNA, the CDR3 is TGTGCCAGCAGCTTAGCGGCGGGGGGTCACGCGGGAAACACCATATATTTT. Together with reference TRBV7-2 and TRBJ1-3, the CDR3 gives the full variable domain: GAGVSQSPSNKVTEKGKDVELRCDPISGHTALYWYRQSLGQGLEFLIYFQGNSAPDKSGLPSDRFSAERTGGSVSTLTIQRTQQEDSAVYLCASSLAAGGHAGNTIYFGEGSWLTVV.

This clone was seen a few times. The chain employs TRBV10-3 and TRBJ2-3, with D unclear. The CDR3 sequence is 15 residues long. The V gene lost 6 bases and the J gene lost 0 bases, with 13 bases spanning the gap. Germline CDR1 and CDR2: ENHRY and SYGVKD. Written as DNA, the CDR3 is TGTGCCATCAGGGTGGGTCGCCAAAGCACAGATACGCAGTATTTT. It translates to CAIRVGRQSTDTQYF.

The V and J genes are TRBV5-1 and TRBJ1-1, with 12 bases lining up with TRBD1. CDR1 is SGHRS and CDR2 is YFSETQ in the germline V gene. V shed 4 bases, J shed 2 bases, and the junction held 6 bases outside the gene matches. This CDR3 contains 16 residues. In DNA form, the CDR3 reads TGCGCCAGCAGCAGGGGACAGGGGGCCATAAACACTGAAGCTTTCTTT. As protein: CASSRGQGAINTEAFF.

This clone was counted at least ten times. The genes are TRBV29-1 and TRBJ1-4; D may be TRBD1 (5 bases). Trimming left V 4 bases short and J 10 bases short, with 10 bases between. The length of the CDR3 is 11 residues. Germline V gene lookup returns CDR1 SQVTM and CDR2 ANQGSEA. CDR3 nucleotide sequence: TGCAGCGTTGGGGGCCAGGGAAAACTGTTTTTT. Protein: CSVGGQGKLFF.

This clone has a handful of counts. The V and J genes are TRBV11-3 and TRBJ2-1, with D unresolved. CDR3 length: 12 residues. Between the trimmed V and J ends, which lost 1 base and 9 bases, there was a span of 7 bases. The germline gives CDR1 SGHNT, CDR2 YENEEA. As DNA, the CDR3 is TGTGCCAGCAGCTTAGTGGGCCGTGAGCAGTTCTTC. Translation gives CASSLVGREQFF.

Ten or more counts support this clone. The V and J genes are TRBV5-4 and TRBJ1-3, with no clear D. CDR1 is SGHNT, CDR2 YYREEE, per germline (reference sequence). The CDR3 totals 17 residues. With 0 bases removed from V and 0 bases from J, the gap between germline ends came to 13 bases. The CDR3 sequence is CASSLAGPRVSGNTIYF. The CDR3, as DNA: TGTGCCAGCAGCTTGGCCGGGCCCCGAGTCTCTGGAAACACCATATATTTT.

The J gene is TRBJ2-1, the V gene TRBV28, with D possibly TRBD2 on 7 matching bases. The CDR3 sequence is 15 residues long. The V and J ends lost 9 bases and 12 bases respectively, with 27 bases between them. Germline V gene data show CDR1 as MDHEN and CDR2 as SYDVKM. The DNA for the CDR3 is TGTGCCAGTTCTTTGGGCCGGGGAGGGACAATGGTGCAGTTCTTC. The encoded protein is CASSLGRGGTMVQFF.

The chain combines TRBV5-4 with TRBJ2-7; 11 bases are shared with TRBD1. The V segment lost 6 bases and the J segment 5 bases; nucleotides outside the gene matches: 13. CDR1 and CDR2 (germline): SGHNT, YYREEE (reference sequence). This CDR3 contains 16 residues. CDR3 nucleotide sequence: TGTGCCAGCAAGTGGGACAGGGGGAATTTACTCGACGAGCAGTACTTC. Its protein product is CASKWDRGNLLDEQYF.

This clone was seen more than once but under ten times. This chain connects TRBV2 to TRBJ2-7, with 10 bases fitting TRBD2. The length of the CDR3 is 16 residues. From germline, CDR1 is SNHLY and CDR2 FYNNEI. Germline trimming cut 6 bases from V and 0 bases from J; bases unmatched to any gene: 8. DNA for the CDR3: TGTGCCAGCAGCAGACGGACTAGCGGAAGCTCCTACGAGCAGTACTTC. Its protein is CASSRRTSGSSYEQYF.

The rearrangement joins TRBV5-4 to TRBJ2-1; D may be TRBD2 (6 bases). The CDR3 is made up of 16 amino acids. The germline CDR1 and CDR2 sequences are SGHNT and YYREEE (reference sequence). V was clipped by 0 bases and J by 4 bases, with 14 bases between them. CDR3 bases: TGTGCCAGCAGCTTGGGTGGGGGAGGAGGGTACAATGAGCAGTTCTTC. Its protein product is CASSLGGGGGYNEQFF.

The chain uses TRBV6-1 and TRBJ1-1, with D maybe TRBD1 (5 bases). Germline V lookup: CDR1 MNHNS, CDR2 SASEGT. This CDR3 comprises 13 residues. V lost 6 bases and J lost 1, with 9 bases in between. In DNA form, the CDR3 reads TGTGCCAGCAGCAGGGAGGCGAACACTGAAGCTTTCTTT. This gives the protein CASSREANTEAFF.

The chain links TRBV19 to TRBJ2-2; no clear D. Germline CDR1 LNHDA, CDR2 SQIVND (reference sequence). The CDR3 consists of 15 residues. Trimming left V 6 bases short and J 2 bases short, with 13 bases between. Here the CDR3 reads CASSSKTDNTGELFF. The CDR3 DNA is TGTGCCAGTAGCTCGAAGACGGATAACACCGGGGAGCTGTTTTTT.

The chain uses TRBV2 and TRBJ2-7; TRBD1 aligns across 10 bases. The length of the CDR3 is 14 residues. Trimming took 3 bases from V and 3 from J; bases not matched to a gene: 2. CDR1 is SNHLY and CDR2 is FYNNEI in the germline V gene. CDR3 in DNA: TGTGCCAGCAGTGAGGACAGGGGGGTCTACGAGCAGTACTTC. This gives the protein CASSEDRGVYEQYF.

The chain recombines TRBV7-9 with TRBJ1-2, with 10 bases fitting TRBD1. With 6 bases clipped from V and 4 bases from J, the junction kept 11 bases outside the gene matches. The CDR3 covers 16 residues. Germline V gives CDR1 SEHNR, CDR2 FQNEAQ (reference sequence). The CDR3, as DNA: TGTGCCAGCAGTTCAGCCGGGACAGGGGTGGGCTATGGCTACACCTTC. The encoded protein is CASSSAGTGVGYGYTF.

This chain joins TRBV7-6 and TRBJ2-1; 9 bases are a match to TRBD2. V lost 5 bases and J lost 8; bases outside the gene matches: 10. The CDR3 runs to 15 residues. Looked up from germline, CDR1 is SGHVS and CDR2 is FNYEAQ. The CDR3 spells CASSLTGTSKYEQFF. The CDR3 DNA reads TGTGCCAGCAGCCTAACCGGGACTAGCAAGTATGAGCAGTTCTTC.

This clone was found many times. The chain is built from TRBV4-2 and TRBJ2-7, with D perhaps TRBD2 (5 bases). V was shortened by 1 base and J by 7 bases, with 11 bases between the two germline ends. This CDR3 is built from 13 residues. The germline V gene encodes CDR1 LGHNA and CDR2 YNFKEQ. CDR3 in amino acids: CASSQVASQEQYF. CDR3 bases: TGTGCCAGCAGCCAAGTAGCGAGTCAGGAGCAGTACTTC.

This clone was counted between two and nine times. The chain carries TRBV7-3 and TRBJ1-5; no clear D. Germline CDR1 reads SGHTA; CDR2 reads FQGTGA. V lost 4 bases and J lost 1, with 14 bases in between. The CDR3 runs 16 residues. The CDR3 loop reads CASSSDRAESNQPQHF. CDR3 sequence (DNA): TGTGCCAGCAGCTCCGATCGGGCGGAAAGCAATCAGCCCCAGCATTTT.

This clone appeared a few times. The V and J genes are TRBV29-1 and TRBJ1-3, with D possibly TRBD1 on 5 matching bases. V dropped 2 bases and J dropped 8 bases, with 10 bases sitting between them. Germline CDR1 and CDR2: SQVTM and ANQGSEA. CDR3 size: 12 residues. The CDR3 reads CSVEHGRDTIYF. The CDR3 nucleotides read TGCAGCGTTGAACATGGCAGGGACACCATATATTTT.

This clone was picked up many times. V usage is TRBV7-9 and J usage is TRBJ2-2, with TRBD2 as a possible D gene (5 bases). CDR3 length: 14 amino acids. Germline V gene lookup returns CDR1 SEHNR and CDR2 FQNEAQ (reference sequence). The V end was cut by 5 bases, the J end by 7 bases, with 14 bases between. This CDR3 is CASSQMGDGGELFF. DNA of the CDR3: TGTGCCAGCAGCCAGATGGGAGACGGCGGGGAGCTGTTTTTT.

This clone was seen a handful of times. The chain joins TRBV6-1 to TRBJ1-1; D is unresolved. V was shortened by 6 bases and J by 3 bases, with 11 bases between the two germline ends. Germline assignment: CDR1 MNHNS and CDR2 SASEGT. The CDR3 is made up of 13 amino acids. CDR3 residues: CASRFDRDTEAFF. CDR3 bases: TGTGCCAGCAGATTTGACCGGGACACTGAAGCTTTCTTT.